These 16 T cell receptor beta chains originate from one sample sequenced in a study of OX40 agonist ivuxolimab in advanced cancers. Using immunoSEQ multiplex PCR, the repertoire was profiled, and TCRdb retains in-frame clones only, with some absent. This sample has about 100,000 clones, with more than 85% found just once. This sample comprised CD4+ or CD8+ T cells sorted from blood, obtained in a trial of the OX40 agonist ivuxolimab. These receptors were taken from an adult with an advanced solid tumor such as melanoma, head and neck, liver or kidney cancer.

The V gene is TRBV7-2, the J gene TRBJ1-1; no firm D call. Trimming stripped 5 bases from V and 0 bases from J, with 7 bases between. The CDR3 has 13 residues. CDR1 SGHTA and CDR2 FQGNSA come from the germline V gene. The DNA of the CDR3 is TGTGCCAGCAGCCCGAGGATGAACACTGAAGCTTTCTTT. This sequence encodes CASSPRMNTEAFF.

The V call is TRBV7-3, the J call TRBJ2-3, with 9 bases that match TRBD2. The CDR3 extends over 15 amino acids. Germline V gives CDR1 SGHTA, CDR2 FQGTGA. With 5 bases clipped from V and 3 bases from J, the junction kept 6 bases outside the gene matches. CDR3 loop: CASSPSGVPTDTQYF. The CDR3 nucleotides read TGTGCCAGCAGCCCTAGCGGGGTTCCGACAGATACGCAGTATTTT.

This chain connects TRBV4-1 to TRBJ2-7; D is ambiguous. The CDR3 runs 15 residues. The V gene's germline CDR1 is MGHRA and CDR2 YSYEKL. Deletions cut 1 base from V and 3 bases from J, with 13 bases between. Here the CDR3 DNA reads TGCGCCAGCAGCCAAGTCTCCTATCCCAACTACGAGCAGTACTTC. This gives the protein CASSQVSYPNYEQYF.

V usage is TRBV9 and J usage is TRBJ2-2; possible D gene TRBD2, 6 bases. This CDR3 spans 16 amino acids. Trimming cost V 0 bases and J 1 base, with 10 bases left between them. The germline V gene encodes CDR1 SGDLS and CDR2 YYNGEE. CDR3 in amino acids: CASSVGVAVNTGELFF. The CDR3, as DNA: TGTGCCAGCAGCGTAGGGGTAGCGGTGAACACCGGGGAGCTGTTTTTT.

The rearrangement links TRBV11-3 to TRBJ2-2; TRBD2 matches 9 bases. Unmatched junction bases numbered 2, after V lost 6 bases and J lost 3 bases. Germline V lookup: CDR1 SGHNT, CDR2 YENEEA. The CDR3 is 14 residues long. Written as DNA, the CDR3 is TGTGCCAGCAGAATAGCGGGAGACACCGGGGAGCTGTTTTTT. Protein product: CASRIAGDTGELFF.

The rearrangement joins TRBV11-2 to TRBJ1-2, with TRBD1 matching over 7 bases. J gave up 6 bases and V 5 bases, and 18 bases lay outside the gene matches. The CDR3 loop spans 17 amino acids. Germline lookup yields CDR1 SGHAT and CDR2 FQNNGV. DNA for the CDR3: TGTGCCAGCAGCACCCTCCGCGGGGAGGGGGCTGGTAATGGCTACACCTTC. It is translated as CASSTLRGEGAGNGYTF.

This sequence joins TRBV5-4 and TRBJ1-2; D gene unclear. The V end was cut by 2 bases, the J end by 5 bases, with 13 bases between. CDR1 is SGHNT, CDR2 YYREEE, per germline (reference sequence). This CDR3 spans 14 amino acids. CDR3 DNA: TGTGCCAGCAGCTTCCCCGGATCGATTTATGGCTACACCTTC. This encodes CASSFPGSIYGYTF. The variable domain in full, with the rest retrieved from reference TRBV5-4 and TRBJ1-2, is ETGVTQSPTHLIKTRGQQVTLRCSSQSGHNTVSWYQQALGQGPQFIFQYYREEENGRGNFPPRFSGLQFPNYSSELNVNALELDDSALYLCASSFPGSIYGYTFGSGTRLTVV.

V usage is TRBV2 and J usage is TRBJ1-1; possible D gene TRBD1, 5 bases. CDR1 is SNHLY and CDR2 is FYNNEI in the germline V gene. The CDR3 has 13 residues. V gave up 8 bases and J gave up 5 bases, with 15 bases separating them. The CDR3 loop is CASVLVRGTEAFF. The CDR3 DNA reads TGTGCCAGCGTATTAGTACGGGGGACTGAAGCTTTCTTT.

V gene TRBV15 combines with J gene TRBJ1-4; D perhaps matches TRBD1 (6 bases). The CDR3 is made up of 15 amino acids. The germline V gene has CDR1 LNHNV and CDR2 YYDKDF (reference sequence). The V and J ends lost 0 bases and 6 bases respectively, with 11 bases between them. CDR3 sequence: CATSRDRGWDEKLFF. In DNA, the CDR3 is TGTGCCACCAGCAGAGATAGGGGGTGGGATGAAAAACTGTTTTTT.

The gene calls are TRBV11-3 and TRBJ1-4, with no clear D. The V end was cut by 5 bases, the J end by 5 bases, with 21 bases between. Germline CDR1 and CDR2: SGHNT and YENEEA. The CDR3 length is 17 residues. The CDR3 reads CASSQLWNCAPNEKLFF. In DNA, the CDR3 is TGTGCCAGCAGCCAACTCTGGAATTGTGCCCCCAATGAAAAACTGTTTTTT.

The table lists this clone with a count of one. The chain joins TRBV28 to TRBJ2-5; 8 bases match TRBD1. V dropped 4 bases and J dropped 2; count of bases not matched to a gene: 3. Germline V CDR1 and CDR2: MDHEN, SYDVKM. This CDR3 region has 14 residues. Here the CDR3 DNA reads TGTGCCAGCAGTTCCGGGACAGGACAAGAGACCCAGTACTTC. It translates to CASSSGTGQETQYF.

V usage is TRBV2 and J usage is TRBJ1-4; D gene ambiguous. This CDR3 contains 13 residues. The germline V gene encodes CDR1 SNHLY and CDR2 FYNNEI. V was trimmed by 3 bases and J by 2 bases, leaving 4 bases between them. The DNA for the CDR3 is TGTGCCAGCAGTGACCTCACTAATGAAAAACTGTTTTTT. It encodes CASSDLTNEKLFF.

The V call is TRBV14, the J call TRBJ2-1; 11 bases line up with TRBD2. V was clipped by 4 bases and J by 10 bases; unmatched bases: 12. Germline V gives CDR1 SGHDN, CDR2 FVKESK. There are 16 residues in the CDR3. Written as DNA, the CDR3 is TGTGCCAGCAGCCTAAATCCGGGACTAGCGGCCGGGGAGCAGTTCTTC. This translates into CASSLNPGLAAGEQFF. The whole variable domain, remainder taken from reference TRBV14 and TRBJ2-1, is EAGVTQFPSHSVIEKGQTVTLRCDPISGHDNLYWYRRVMGKEIKFLLHFVKESKQDESGMPNNRFLAERTGGTYSTLKVQPAELEDSGVYFCASSLNPGLAAGEQFFGPGTRLTVL.

A single count supports this clone. The chain links TRBV27 to TRBJ2-1; 14 nucleotides align to TRBD2. Trimming took 7 bases from V and 8 from J; bases not matched to a gene: 7. This CDR3 contains 15 residues. CDR1 is MNHEY, CDR2 SMNVEV, per germline (reference sequence). The chain's CDR3 is CASKLGLAGVYEQFF. CDR3 sequence (DNA): TGTGCCAGCAAGCTGGGACTAGCGGGAGTCTATGAGCAGTTCTTC.

The chain is built from TRBV18 and TRBJ1-1, with a tentative D call TRBD1 (6 bases). The germline V and J ends were trimmed by 2 bases and 1 base, with 17 bases remaining between them. The CDR3 loop spans 17 amino acids. CDR1 is KGHSH, CDR2 LQKENI, per germline. The CDR3 DNA is TGTGCCAGCTCACCAGATATGACAGGCCGAGGGAACACTGAAGCTTTCTTT. It specifies CASSPDMTGRGNTEAFF.

The gene calls are TRBV11-2 and TRBJ2-1; tentatively, D is TRBD1 (5 bases). Germline V gene lookup returns CDR1 SGHAT and CDR2 FQNNGV. The CDR3 consists of 15 residues. V was cut by 2 bases and J by 9 bases, with 17 bases left in between. Here the CDR3 DNA reads TGTGCCAGCAGCTTACAGGGAACCGTGAACAGTGAGCAGTTCTTC. Translation: CASSLQGTVNSEQFF.